This TCR beta chain is from a study of cytomegalovirus exposure and HLA in healthy donors. Points on this clone: The antigen remains undetermined.

Study-wide results and caveats: Cytomegalovirus association was listed for 164 TCR beta chains. Clonal expansion, a later analysis showed, was greater in HLA-associated TCR beta chains than in equally common others. At a 0.05 false discovery rate, a later analysis found 16,951 TCR beta sequences to be associated with HLA alleles.

The V gene's germline CDR1 is SGHAT and CDR2 FQDESV (reference sequence). There are 13 residues in the CDR3. Trimming took off 5 bases at V and 11 bases at J, with 18 bases between the two ends. Primers for the PCR totalled 60 Vbeta and 13 Jbeta. Sequenced by immunoSEQ multiplex PCR; TCRdb stores in-frame clones only, minus some. The table shows some 140,000 clones, with around 80% occurring only once. What was sequenced was PBMCs. This receptor was obtained from a man aged 30-40 years in good health and CMV-seronegative. The gene calls are TRBV11-1 and TRBJ1-1; perhaps TRBD1 as D (6 bases). The CDR3, as DNA: TGTGCCAGCAGCCGTGAGGCCTGGGGGCTGGCTTTCTTT. Protein product: CASSREAWGLAFF.